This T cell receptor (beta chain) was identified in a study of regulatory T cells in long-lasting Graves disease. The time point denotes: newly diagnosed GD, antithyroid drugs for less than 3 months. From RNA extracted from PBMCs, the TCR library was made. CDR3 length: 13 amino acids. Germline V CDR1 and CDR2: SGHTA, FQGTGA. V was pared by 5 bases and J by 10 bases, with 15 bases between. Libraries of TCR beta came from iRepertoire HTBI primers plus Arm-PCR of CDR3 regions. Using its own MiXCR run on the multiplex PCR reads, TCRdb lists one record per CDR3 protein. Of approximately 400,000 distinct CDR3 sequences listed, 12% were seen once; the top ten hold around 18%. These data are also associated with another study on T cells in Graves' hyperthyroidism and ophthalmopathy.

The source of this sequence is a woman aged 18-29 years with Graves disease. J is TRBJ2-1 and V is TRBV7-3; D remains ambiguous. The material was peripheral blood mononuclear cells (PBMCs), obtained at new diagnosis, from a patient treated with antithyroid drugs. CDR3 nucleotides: TGTGCCAGCAGCGCCCACCAGTCAGGAGAGCAGTTCTTC. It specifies CASSAHQSGEQFF.